This T cell receptor (beta chain) was obtained from a study of cytomegalovirus exposure and HLA in healthy donors. Germline V lookup: CDR1 SNHLY, CDR2 FYNNEI. This CDR3 has 13 residues. Trimming cost V 6 bases and J 4 bases, with 12 bases left between them. The table came from immunoSEQ multiplex PCR; TCRdb's copy has only in-frame clones and leaves some out. The sample contains about 58,000 clones, about 92% of which appear only once. The clonotype originates from a man aged 18 to 30 in good health and CMV-seronegative. This chain links TRBV2 with TRBJ2-5; D is possibly TRBD1 (5 bases). Input material: PBMCs. The CDR3 protein is CASSIGVVETQYF. CDR3 sequence (DNA): TGTGCCAGCAGCATAGGGGTGGTAGAGACCCAGTACTTC.